The rows below give T cell receptor beta chains drawn from one sample of a study of cytomegalovirus exposure and HLA in healthy donors. Assay: immunoSEQ multiplex PCR; the TCRdb copy retains only in-frame clones and omits some. The repertoire consists of some 200,000 clones, with roughly 70% occurring once and the leading ten covering 2.6%. Sample: PBMCs. The receptors stem from a man in his forties or fifties in good health and CMV-seropositive. The CDR3 runs from the conserved cysteine through the conserved F or W. The D gene is left open where the match is weak. Part of the rows lack a size; the others show once, few, many or a class for expanded clones.

d_call clone_size j_call v_call cdr3_aa cdr3_nt
- few TRBJ2-2 TRBV5-6 CASSYPVGELFF TGTGCCAGCAGCTACCCGGTCGGGGAGCTGTTTTTT
TRBD1 - TRBJ1-2 TRBV6-5 CASSYPDRDRRGYTF TGTGCCAGCAGTTACCCCGACCGGGACAGAAGGGGCTACACCTTC
- - TRBJ1-5 TRBV6-1 CASISGVGQPQHF TGTGCCAGCATTTCAGGGGTGGGTCAGCCCCAGCATTTT
- - TRBJ2-7 TRBV6-1 CAINSRVPSYEQYF TGTGCCATCAATAGCAGGGTTCCCTCCTACGAGCAGTACTTC
TRBD2 - TRBJ2-5 TRBV5-1 CASSLTGTSEETQYF TGCGCCAGCAGCCTTACCGGGACTAGCGAGGAGACCCAGTACTTC
- - TRBJ1-2 TRBV10-3 CAISLRRSYGYTF TGTGCCATCAGCCTTAGGAGGAGCTATGGCTACACCTTC
- - TRBJ2-2 TRBV7-2 CASSLQGSALRELFF TGTGCCAGCAGCCTTCAGGGCAGCGCCCTCCGGGAGCTGTTTTTT
- - TRBJ1-5 TRBV10-3 CAISPNNQPQHF TGTGCCATCAGTCCAAACAATCAGCCCCAGCATTTT
- many TRBJ2-1 TRBV6-5 CASSYFGSSYNEQFF TGTGCCAGCAGTTACTTTGGGAGCTCCTACAATGAGCAGTTCTTC
- - TRBJ1-2 TRBV5-1 CASRDGQTSSNYGYTF TGCGCCAGCAGGGACGGACAGACCTCTTCTAACTATGGCTACACCTTC
- few TRBJ2-7 TRBV18 CASSPTLQGSFAYEQYF TGTGCCAGCTCACCAACCCTACAGGGAAGTTTTGCCTACGAGCAGTACTTC